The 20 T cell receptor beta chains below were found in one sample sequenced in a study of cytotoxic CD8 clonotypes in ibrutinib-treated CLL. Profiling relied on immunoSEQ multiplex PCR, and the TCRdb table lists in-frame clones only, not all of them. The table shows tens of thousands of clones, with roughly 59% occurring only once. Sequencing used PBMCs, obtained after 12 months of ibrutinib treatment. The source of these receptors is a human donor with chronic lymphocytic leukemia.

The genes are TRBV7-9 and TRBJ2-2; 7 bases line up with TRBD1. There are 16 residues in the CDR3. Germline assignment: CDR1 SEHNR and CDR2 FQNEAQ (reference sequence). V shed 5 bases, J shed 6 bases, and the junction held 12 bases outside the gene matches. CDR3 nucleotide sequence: TGTGCCAGCAGCCTTGGAAGGGGGCAATACGCCGGGGAGCTGTTTTTT. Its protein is CASSLGRGQYAGELFF.

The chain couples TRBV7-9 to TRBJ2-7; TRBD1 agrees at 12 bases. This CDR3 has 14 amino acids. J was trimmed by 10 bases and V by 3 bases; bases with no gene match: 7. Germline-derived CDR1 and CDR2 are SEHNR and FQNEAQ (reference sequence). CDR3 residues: CASSFPGQGAGQYF. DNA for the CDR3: TGTGCCAGCAGCTTCCCGGGACAGGGGGCGGGCCAGTACTTC.

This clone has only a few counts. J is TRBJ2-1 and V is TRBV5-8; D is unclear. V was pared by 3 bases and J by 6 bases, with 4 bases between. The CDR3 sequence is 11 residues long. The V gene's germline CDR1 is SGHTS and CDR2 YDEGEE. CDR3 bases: TGTGCCAGCAGCTCGCTCAATGAGCAGTTCTTC. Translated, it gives CASSSLNEQFF.

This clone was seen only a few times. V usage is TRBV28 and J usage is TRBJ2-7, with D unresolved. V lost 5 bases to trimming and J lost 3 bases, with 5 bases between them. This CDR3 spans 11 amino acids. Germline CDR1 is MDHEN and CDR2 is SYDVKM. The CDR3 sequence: CASSRVYEQYF. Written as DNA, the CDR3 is TGTGCCAGCAGTCGCGTCTACGAGCAGTACTTC.

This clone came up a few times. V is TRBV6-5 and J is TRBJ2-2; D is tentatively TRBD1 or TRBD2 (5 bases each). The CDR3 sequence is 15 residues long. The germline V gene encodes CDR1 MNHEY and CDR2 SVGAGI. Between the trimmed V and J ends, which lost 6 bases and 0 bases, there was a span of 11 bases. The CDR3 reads CASRSGTANTGELFF. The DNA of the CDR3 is TGTGCCAGCAGGTCCGGGACCGCGAACACCGGGGAGCTGTTTTTT.

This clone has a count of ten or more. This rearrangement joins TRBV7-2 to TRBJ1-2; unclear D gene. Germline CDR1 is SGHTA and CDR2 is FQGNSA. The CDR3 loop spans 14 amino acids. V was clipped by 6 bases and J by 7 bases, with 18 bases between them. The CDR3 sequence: CASSSSRGSGGYTF. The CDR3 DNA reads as TGTGCCAGCAGTTCCTCACGGGGAAGCGGTGGCTACACCTTC.

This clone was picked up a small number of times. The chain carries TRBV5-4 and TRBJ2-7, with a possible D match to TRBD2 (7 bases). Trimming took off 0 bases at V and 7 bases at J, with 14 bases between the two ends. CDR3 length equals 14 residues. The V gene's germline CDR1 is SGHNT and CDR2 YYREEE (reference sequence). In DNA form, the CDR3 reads TGTGCCAGCAGCTTGGTAGGGGGAGGGCGGGAGCAGTACTTC. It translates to CASSLVGGGREQYF.

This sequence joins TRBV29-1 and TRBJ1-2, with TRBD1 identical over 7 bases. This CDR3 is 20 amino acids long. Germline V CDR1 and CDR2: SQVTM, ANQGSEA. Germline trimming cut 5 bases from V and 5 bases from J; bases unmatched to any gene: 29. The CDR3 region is CSVSLSRGGIVGGARYGYTF. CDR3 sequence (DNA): TGCAGCGTTTCTCTCTCGAGAGGGGGCATCGTCGGGGGCGCCAGGTATGGCTACACCTTC.

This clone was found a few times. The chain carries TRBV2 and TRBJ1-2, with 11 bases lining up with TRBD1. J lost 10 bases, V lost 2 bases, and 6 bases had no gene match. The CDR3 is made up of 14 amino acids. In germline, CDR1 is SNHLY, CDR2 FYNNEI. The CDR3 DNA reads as TGTGCCAGCAGTGAAACGCGGGACAGGGGGTCCTACACCTTC. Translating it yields CASSETRDRGSYTF.

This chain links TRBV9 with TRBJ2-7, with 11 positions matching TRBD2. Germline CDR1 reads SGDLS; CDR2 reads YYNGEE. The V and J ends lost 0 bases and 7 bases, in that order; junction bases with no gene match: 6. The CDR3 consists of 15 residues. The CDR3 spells CASSVGASGRHEQYF. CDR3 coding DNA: TGTGCCAGCAGCGTAGGTGCTAGCGGGAGGCATGAGCAGTACTTC.

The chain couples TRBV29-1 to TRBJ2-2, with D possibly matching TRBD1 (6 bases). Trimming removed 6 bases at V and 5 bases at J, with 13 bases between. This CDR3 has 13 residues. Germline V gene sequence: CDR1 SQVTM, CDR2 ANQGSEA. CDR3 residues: CSVEARGTGELFF. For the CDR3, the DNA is TGCAGCGTCGAGGCCAGGGGAACCGGGGAGCTGTTTTTT.

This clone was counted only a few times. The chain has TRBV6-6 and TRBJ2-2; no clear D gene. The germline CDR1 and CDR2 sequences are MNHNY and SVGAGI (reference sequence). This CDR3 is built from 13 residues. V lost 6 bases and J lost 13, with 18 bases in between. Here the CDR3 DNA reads TGTGCCAGCAGCCACCCGAACACCCGGAGGCTGTTTTTT. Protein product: CASSHPNTRRLFF.

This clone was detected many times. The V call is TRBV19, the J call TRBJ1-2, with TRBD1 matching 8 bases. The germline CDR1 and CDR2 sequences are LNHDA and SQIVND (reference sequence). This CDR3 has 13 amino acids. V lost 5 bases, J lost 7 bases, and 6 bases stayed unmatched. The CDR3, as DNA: TGTGCCAGTAGTCCCCCGGGGACAGGTGGCTACACCTTC. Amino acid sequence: CASSPPGTGGYTF.

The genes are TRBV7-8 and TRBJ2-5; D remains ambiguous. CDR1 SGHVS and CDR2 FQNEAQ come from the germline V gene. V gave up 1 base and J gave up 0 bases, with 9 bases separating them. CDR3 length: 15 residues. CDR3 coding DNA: TGTGCCAGCAGCTTAGTTTGGTCGGACCAAGAGACCCAGTACTTC. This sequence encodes CASSLVWSDQETQYF.

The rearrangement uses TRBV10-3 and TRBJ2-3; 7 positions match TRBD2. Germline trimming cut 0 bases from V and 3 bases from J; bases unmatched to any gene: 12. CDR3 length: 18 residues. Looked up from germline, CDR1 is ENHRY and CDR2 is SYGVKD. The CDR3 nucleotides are TGTGCCATCAGTGAGTCGGAGCGGGATAATTTGGGTACAGATACGCAGTATTTT. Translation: CAISESERDNLGTDTQYF.

The CDR3 sequence is CASSDPVTKAYNEQFF. The CDR3 region has the DNA TGCGCCAGCAGTGACCCTGTGACGAAGGCTTACAATGAGCAGTTCTTC. The chain carries TRBV10-2 and TRBJ2-1; D unresolved. V was trimmed by 3 bases and J by 4 bases, leaving 16 bases between them. The CDR3 is made up of 16 amino acids. CDR1 WSHSY and CDR2 SAAADI come from the germline V gene.

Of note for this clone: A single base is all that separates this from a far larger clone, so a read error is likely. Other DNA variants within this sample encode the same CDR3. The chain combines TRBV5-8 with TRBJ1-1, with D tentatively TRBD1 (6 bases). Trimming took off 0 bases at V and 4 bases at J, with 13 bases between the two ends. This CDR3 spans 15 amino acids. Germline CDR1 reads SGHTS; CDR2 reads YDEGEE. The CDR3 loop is CASSLGGQGSTEAFF. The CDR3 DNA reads TGTGCCAGCAGCTTGGGGGGGCAGGGGAGCACTGAAGCTTTCTTT.

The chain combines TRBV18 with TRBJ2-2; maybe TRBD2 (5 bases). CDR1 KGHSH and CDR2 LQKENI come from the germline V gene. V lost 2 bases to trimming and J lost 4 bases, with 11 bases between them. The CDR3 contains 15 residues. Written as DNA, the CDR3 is TGTGCCAGCTCACCATATGAGGGTGGCACCGGGGAGCTGTTTTTT. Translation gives CASSPYEGGTGELFF.

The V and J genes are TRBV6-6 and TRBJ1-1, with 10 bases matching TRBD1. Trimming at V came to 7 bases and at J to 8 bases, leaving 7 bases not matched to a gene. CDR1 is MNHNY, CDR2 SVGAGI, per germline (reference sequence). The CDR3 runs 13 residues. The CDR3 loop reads CASTDRGRIEAFF. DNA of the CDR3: TGTGCCAGCACCGACAGGGGGCGCATCGAAGCTTTCTTT.

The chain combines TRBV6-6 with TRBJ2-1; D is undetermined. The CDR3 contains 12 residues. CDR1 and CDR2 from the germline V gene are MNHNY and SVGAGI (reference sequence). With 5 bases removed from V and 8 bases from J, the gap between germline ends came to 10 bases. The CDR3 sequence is CASSPGLYEQFF. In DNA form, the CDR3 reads TGTGCCAGCAGTCCTGGTCTATATGAGCAGTTCTTC.